This passage covers 3 T cell receptor beta chains from one sample sequenced in a study of CD4+ T cells in melanoma. Some clones are missing from TCRdb's copy, which holds only in-frame ones; the method was immunoSEQ multiplex PCR. The table lists over 45,000 clones, over 60% of them singletons, with roughly 4.5% in the top ten. Sequencing input: tumor tissue. All receptors come from a human donor with melanoma.

This clone has a count of ten or more. V is TRBV29-1 and J is TRBJ2-7; a weak D match, TRBD2 (6 bases). The ends were cut back, 1 base at V and 1 base at J, with 8 bases in the middle. CDR1 SQVTM and CDR2 ANQGSEA come from the germline V gene. This CDR3 contains 13 residues. The CDR3 is CSVEVAGSYEQYF. The DNA of the CDR3 is TGCAGCGTTGAAGTGGCGGGGTCCTACGAGCAGTACTTC.

This clone was picked up many times. V usage is TRBV6-5 and J usage is TRBJ2-2; TRBD1 might be the D (6 bases). Germline V gives CDR1 MNHEY, CDR2 SVGAGI. V lost 2 bases to trimming and J lost 6 bases, with 7 bases between them. This CDR3 region has 13 residues. CDR3 sequence reads: CASSYKGAGELFF. Here the CDR3 DNA reads TGTGCCAGCAGTTACAAGGGGGCCGGGGAGCTGTTTTTT.

This clone was seen ten or more times. The chain joins TRBV30 to TRBJ1-1; D call uncertain. Germline CDR1 GTSNPN, CDR2 SVGIG (reference sequence). The CDR3 is 13 residues long. V was shortened by 4 bases and J by 0 bases, with 9 bases between the two germline ends. CDR3 coding DNA: TGTGCCTGGACTGACTGGGTGAACACTGAAGCTTTCTTT. Translating it yields CAWTDWVNTEAFF.